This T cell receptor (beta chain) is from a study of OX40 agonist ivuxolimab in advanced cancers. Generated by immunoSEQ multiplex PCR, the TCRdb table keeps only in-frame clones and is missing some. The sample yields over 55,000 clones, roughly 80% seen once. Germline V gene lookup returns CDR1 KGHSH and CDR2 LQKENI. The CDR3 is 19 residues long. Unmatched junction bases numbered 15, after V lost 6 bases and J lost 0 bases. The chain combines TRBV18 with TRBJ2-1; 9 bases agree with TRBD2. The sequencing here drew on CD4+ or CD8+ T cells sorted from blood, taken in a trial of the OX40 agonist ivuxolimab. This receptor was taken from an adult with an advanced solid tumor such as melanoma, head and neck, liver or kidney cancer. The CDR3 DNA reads TGTGCCAGCTCCCCTAGAACGGCGGGAGGGCCCGTCTCCTACAATGAGCAGTTCTTC. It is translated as CASSPRTAGGPVSYNEQFF.